The 16 T cell receptor beta chains below come from one sample, sequenced in a study of cytomegalovirus exposure and HLA in healthy donors. PCR used 60 Vbeta primers and 13 Jbeta primers. The table came from immunoSEQ multiplex PCR; TCRdb's copy has only in-frame clones and leaves some out. The sample consists of some 120,000 clones, approximately 8.6% of them appearing once. Sequencing was performed on PBMCs. These receptor sequences come from a woman between 40 and 55 years old in good health and CMV-seropositive.

This clone was picked up a small number of times. The chain carries TRBV5-1 and TRBJ1-2, with a weak D call TRBD1 (6 bases). The CDR3 covers 14 residues. Germline V gives CDR1 SGHRS, CDR2 YFSETQ. With 4 bases removed from V and 2 bases from J, the gap between germline ends came to 12 bases. CDR3 sequence reads: CASSRDKVNYGYTF. CDR3 nucleotides: TGCGCCAGCAGCCGGGACAAAGTGAACTATGGCTACACCTTC.

The gene calls are TRBV5-4 and TRBJ2-7; 8 bases align to TRBD1. The CDR3 is made up of 13 amino acids. V lost 3 bases and J lost 6; bases outside the gene matches: 5. Germline CDR1 and CDR2: SGHNT and YYREEE (reference sequence). In DNA form, the CDR3 reads TGTGCCAGCAGCTCCCCAGGGGGCGGCGAGCAGTACTTC. Translation: CASSSPGGGEQYF.

V is TRBV11-3 and J is TRBJ2-7; 7 nucleotides line up with TRBD1. The ends lost 3 bases at V and 5 bases at J; junction bases unmatched: 7. The CDR3 contains 14 residues. CDR1 SGHNT and CDR2 YENEEA come from the germline V gene. In nucleotides, the CDR3 is TGTGCCAGCAGCTTGACAGGGAACTCTCACGAGCAGTACTTC. This encodes CASSLTGNSHEQYF.

The rearrangement links TRBV28 to TRBJ1-2, with a weak D call TRBD1 (5 bases). V was cut by 7 bases and J by 3 bases, with 15 bases left in between. The CDR3 covers 14 residues. CDR1 and CDR2 (germline): MDHEN, SYDVKM. The CDR3 region is CASILGTGDYGYTF. CDR3 nucleotide sequence: TGTGCCAGCATCTTGGGGACGGGAGACTATGGCTACACCTTC.

The chain has TRBV15 and TRBJ1-2; 7 positions match TRBD1. J lost 3 bases, V lost 3 bases, and 4 bases had no gene match. This CDR3 has 14 amino acids. The germline V gene encodes CDR1 LNHNV and CDR2 YYDKDF (reference sequence). The chain's CDR3 is CATSRGTADYGYTF. CDR3 bases: TGTGCCACCAGCAGGGGGACAGCGGACTATGGCTACACCTTC. Based on the CDR3 plus reference TRBV15 and TRBJ1-2, the full variable domain is DAMVIQNPRYQVTQFGKPVTLSCSQTLNHNVMYWYQQKSSQAPKLLFHYYDKDFNNEADTPDNFQSRRPNTSFCFLDIRSPGLGDTAMYLCATSRGTADYGYTFGSGTRLTVV.

The CDR3 DNA is TGTGCCAGCAGCCCGGGACACAACACCGGGGAGCTGTTTTTT. Amino acids: CASSPGHNTGELFF. The J gene is TRBJ2-2, the V gene TRBV5-5; tentatively, D is TRBD1 (6 bases). Germline V gives CDR1 SGHKS, CDR2 YYEKEE (reference sequence). V was clipped by 4 bases and J by 2 bases, with 9 bases between them. The CDR3 runs to 14 residues.

This clone was seen more than once but under ten times. J is TRBJ2-7 and V is TRBV6-6; perhaps TRBD1 as D (5 bases). There are 13 residues in the CDR3. Germline V gene sequence: CDR1 MNHNY, CDR2 SVGAGI (reference sequence). V was shortened by 3 bases and J by 4 bases, with 10 bases between the two germline ends. The CDR3 coding sequence is TGTGCCAGCAGTTATTCCAGGGTTTACGAGCAGTACTTC. Its protein product is CASSYSRVYEQYF.

The CDR3 is CASSYTGGGNYGYTF. CDR3 in DNA: TGTGCCAGCAGTTATACAGGGGGCGGTAACTATGGCTACACCTTC. The V call is TRBV6-5, the J call TRBJ1-2, with TRBD1 matching over 9 bases. This CDR3 region has 15 residues. V lost 3 bases to trimming and J lost 1 base; unmatched junction nucleotides: 3. Germline CDR1 and CDR2: MNHEY and SVGAGI.

This clone was seen only a few times. The chain uses TRBV27 and TRBJ1-5; D possibly corresponds to TRBD1 (6 bases). V lost 4 bases, J lost 2 bases, and 12 bases lay in between. The CDR3 runs 15 residues. Germline V lookup: CDR1 MNHEY, CDR2 SMNVEV (reference sequence). CDR3 nucleotides: TGTGCCAGCAGTTCGACAGGACTCGGCAATCAGCCCCAGCATTTT. Its protein is CASSSTGLGNQPQHF.

V usage is TRBV19 and J usage is TRBJ2-7; possibly TRBD1 for D (5 bases). Germline lookup yields CDR1 LNHDA and CDR2 SQIVND (reference sequence). The ends were cut back, 1 base at V and 3 bases at J, with 13 bases in the middle. The CDR3 has 15 amino acids. The CDR3 coding sequence is TGTGCCAGTAGTATAGCCCAGGGTGTGGGCTACGAGCAGTACTTC. Encoded protein: CASSIAQGVGYEQYF.

The rearrangement links TRBV30 to TRBJ1-5; D uncertain. With 0 bases removed from V and 1 base from J, the gap between germline ends came to 7 bases. The germline V gene has CDR1 GTSNPN and CDR2 SVGIG (reference sequence). The CDR3 is 14 amino acids. CDR3 coding DNA: TGTGCCTGGAGTGTGACACACAGCAATCAGCCCCAGCATTTT. It is translated as CAWSVTHSNQPQHF.

The gene calls are TRBV11-2 and TRBJ2-7; weak D call: TRBD1 (5 bases). V shed 2 bases and J shed 4 bases, with 9 bases lying between them. Germline V CDR1 and CDR2: SGHAT, FQNNGV. The CDR3 runs 13 residues. Written as DNA, the CDR3 is TGTGCCAGCAGCTTACCAGGGCCATACGAGCAGTACTTC. Translated, it gives CASSLPGPYEQYF.

This chain joins TRBV6-1 and TRBJ2-2; TRBD1 might be the D (5 bases). Germline CDR1 MNHNS, CDR2 SASEGT. This CDR3 comprises 12 residues. V was cut by 7 bases and J by 4 bases, with 7 bases left in between. The CDR3 DNA sequence: TGTGCCAGCACCCAGGGCACCGGGGAGCTGTTTTTT. It translates to CASTQGTGELFF.

This chain joins TRBV5-4 and TRBJ2-1; perhaps TRBD1 as D (5 bases). CDR1 SGHNT and CDR2 YYREEE come from the germline V gene (reference sequence). Trimming shortened V by 4 bases and J by 3 bases, and 8 bases separated the two germline ends. The CDR3 contains 13 residues. CDR3 loop: CASSHDSYNEQFF. CDR3 coding DNA: TGTGCCAGCAGCCATGACAGCTACAATGAGCAGTTCTTC.

This clone was seen a few times. One end of the junction is discordant with germline, which a read error may explain. V usage is TRBV25-1 and J usage is TRBJ2-5; a weak D match, TRBD2 (5 bases). The CDR3 is made up of 13 amino acids. CDR1 is MGHDK and CDR2 is SYGVNS in the germline V gene. The CDR3 here is CACSNNSRGTQYF. Here the CDR3 DNA reads TGTGCCTGCAGTAATAATTCACGGGGGACCCAGTACTTC.

This clone was recorded a few times. The J gene is TRBJ2-7, the V gene TRBV10-3; D may be TRBD2 (6 bases). This CDR3 comprises 15 residues. V was pared by 3 bases and J by 7 bases, with 19 bases between. Germline values: CDR1 ENHRY, CDR2 SYGVKD. CDR3 DNA sequence: TGTGCCATCAGTGAAAGGCCAAACGGGGGTGAGGAGCAGTACTTC. Its translation is CAISERPNGGEEQYF.